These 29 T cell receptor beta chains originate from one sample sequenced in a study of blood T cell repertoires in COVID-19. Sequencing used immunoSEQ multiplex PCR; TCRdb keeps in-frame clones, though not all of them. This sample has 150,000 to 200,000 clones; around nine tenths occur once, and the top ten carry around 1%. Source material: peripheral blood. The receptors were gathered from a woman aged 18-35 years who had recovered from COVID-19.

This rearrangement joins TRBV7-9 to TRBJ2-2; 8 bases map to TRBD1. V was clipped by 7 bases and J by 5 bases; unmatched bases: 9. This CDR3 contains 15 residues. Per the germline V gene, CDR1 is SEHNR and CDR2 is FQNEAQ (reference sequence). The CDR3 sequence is CASNPGGAGTGELFF. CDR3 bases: TGTGCCAGCAACCCAGGGGGCGCGGGAACCGGGGAGCTGTTTTTT.

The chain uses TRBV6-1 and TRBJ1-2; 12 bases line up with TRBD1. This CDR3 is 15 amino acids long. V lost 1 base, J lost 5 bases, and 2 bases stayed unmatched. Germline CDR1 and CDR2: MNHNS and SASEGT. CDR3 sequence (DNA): TGTGCCAGCAGTGAAGGGGGACAGGGGGCGTATGGCTACACCTTC. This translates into CASSEGGQGAYGYTF.

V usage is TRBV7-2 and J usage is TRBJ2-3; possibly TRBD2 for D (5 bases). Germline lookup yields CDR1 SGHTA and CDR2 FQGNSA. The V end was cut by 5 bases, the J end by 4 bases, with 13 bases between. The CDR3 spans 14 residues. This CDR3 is CASSLLTTPDTQYF. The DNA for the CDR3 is TGTGCCAGCAGCCTACTGACTACTCCAGATACGCAGTATTTT.

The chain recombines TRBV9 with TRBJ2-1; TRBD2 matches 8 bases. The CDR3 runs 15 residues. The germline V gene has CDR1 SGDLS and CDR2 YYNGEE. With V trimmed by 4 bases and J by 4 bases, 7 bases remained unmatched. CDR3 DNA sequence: TGTGCCAGCAGCCCGCGGGGGGACCCTTACAATGAGCAGTTCTTC. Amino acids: CASSPRGDPYNEQFF.

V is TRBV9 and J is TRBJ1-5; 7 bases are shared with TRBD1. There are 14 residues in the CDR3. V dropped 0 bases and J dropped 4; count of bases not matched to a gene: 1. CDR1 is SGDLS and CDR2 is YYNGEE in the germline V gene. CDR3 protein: CASSVGTGNQPQHF. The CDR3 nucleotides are TGTGCCAGCAGCGTAGGGACAGGAAATCAGCCCCAGCATTTT.

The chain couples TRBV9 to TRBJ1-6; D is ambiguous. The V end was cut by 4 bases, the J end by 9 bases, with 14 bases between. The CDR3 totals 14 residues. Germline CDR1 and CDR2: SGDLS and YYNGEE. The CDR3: CASSPDGAGSPLHF. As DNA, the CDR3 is TGTGCCAGCAGCCCCGACGGAGCGGGTTCACCCCTCCACTTT.

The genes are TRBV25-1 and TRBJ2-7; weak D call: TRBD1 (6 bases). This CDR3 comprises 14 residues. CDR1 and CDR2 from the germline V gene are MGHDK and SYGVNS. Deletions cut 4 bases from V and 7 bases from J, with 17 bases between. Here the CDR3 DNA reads TGTGCCAGCAGTGGCAACAGGGTCAGGAGGGAGCAGTACTTC. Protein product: CASSGNRVRREQYF.

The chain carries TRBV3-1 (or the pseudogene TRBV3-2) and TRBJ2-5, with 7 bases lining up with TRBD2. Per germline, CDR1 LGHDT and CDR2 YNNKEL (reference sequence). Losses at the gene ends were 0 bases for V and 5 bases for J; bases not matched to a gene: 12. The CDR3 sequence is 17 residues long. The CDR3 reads CASSQDGYGRMRETQYF. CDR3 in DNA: TGTGCCAGCAGCCAAGATGGCTACGGGAGGATGCGGGAGACCCAGTACTTC.

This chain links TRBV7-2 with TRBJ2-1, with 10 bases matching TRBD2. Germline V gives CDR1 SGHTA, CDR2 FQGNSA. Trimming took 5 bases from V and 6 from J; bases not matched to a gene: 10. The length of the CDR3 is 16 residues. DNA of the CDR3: TGTGCCAGCAGCACAAAACTTGGGACTAGCGTCAATGAGCAGTTCTTC. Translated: CASSTKLGTSVNEQFF.

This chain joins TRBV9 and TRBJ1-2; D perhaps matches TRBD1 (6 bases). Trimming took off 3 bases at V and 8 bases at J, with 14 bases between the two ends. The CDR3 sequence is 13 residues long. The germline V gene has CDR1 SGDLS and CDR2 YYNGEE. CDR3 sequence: CASSGSFGGGYTF. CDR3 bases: TGTGCCAGCAGCGGGAGCTTTGGGGGCGGCTACACCTTC.

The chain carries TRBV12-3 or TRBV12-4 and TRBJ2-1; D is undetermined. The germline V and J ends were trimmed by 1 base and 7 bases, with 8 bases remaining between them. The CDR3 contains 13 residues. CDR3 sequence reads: CASSLGSVNEQFF. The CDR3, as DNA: TGTGCCAGCAGTTTAGGCAGTGTGAATGAGCAGTTCTTC.

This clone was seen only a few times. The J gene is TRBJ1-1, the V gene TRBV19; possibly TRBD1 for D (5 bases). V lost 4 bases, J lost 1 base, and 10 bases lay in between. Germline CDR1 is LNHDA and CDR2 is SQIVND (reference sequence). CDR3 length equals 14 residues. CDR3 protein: CASSSGQWNTEAFF. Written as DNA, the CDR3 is TGTGCCAGTAGTAGCGGACAATGGAACACTGAAGCTTTCTTT. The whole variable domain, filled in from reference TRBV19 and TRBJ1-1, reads DGGITQSPKYLFRKEGQNVTLSCEQNLNHDAMYWYRQDPGQGLRLIYYSQIVNDFQKGDIAEGYSVSREKKESFPLTVTSAQKNPTAFYLCASSSGQWNTEAFFGQGTRLTVV.

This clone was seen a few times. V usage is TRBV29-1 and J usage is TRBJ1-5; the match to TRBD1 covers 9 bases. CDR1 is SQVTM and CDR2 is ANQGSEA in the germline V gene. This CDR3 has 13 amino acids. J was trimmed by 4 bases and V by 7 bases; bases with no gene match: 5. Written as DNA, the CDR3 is TGCAGCGCGTGGACAGGGGTTAATCAGCCCCAGCATTTT. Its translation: CSAWTGVNQPQHF.

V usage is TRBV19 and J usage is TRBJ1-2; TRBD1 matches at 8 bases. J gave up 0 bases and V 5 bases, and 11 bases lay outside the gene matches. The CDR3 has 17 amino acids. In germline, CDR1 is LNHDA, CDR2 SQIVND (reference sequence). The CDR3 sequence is CASSYRDRMRANYGYTF. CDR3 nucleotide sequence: TGTGCCAGTAGTTACCGGGACAGGATGAGAGCTAACTATGGCTACACCTTC.

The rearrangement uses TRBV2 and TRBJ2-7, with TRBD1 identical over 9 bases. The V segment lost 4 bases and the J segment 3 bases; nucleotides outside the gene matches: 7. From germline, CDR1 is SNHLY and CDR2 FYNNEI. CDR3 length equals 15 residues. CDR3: CASSGDRVSIYEQYV. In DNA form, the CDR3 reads TGTGCCAGCAGTGGGGACAGGGTCTCCATCTACGAGCAGTACGTC.

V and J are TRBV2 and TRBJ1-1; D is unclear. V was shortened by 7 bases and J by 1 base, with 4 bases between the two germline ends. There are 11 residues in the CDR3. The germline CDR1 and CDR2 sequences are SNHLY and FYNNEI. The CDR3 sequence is CASKPNTEAFF. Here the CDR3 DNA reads TGTGCCAGCAAGCCGAACACTGAAGCTTTCTTT.

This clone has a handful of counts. CDR3 protein: CASGQMNTEAFF. In DNA, the CDR3 is TGTGCCAGCGGACAGATGAACACTGAAGCTTTCTTT. The chain combines TRBV2 with TRBJ1-1, with D maybe TRBD1 (6 bases). Per the germline V gene, CDR1 is SNHLY and CDR2 is FYNNEI. The CDR3 has 12 amino acids. Trimming took off 8 bases at V and 0 bases at J, with 7 bases between the two ends.

This CDR3 is CASSLAGEGSEKLFF. CDR3 sequence (DNA): TGCGCCAGCAGCTTGGCGGGGGAAGGTTCTGAAAAACTGTTTTTT. The chain has TRBV5-1 and TRBJ1-4, with a weak D call TRBD1 (5 bases). Germline V gene data show CDR1 as SGHRS and CDR2 as YFSETQ. This CDR3 contains 15 residues. The germline V and J ends were trimmed by 0 bases and 7 bases, with 13 bases remaining between them.

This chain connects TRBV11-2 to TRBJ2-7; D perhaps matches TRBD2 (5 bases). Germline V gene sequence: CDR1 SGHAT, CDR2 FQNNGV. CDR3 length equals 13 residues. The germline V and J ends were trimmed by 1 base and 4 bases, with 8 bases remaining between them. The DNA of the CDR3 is TGTGCCAGCAGCTTAGCGGGGAATTACGAGCAGTACGTC. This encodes CASSLAGNYEQYV.

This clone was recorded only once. The CDR3 sequence: CASSRQGYEQFF. The CDR3 DNA reads as TGTGCCAGCAGCCGACAGGGGTACGAGCAGTTCTTC. The rearrangement links TRBV7-9 to TRBJ2-1, with TRBD1 identical over 8 bases. The CDR3 is made up of 12 amino acids. The germline V gene has CDR1 SEHNR and CDR2 FQNEAQ (reference sequence). Trimming at V came to 5 bases and at J to 10 bases, leaving 4 bases not matched to a gene.

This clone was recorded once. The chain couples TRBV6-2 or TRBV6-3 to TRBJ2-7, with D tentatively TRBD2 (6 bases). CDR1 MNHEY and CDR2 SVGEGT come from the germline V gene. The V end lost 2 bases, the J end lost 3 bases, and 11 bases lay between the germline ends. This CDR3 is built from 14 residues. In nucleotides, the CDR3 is TGTGCCAGCAGTTACGGGGCCGGGGGCTACGAGCAGTACTTC. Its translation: CASSYGAGGYEQYF.

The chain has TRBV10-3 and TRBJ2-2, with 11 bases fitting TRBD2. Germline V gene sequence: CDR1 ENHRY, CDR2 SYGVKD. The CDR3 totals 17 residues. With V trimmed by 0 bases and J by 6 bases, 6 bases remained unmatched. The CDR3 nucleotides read TGTGCCATCAGTGAGTCGAGGCTAGCGGGAGGCCCCGGGGAGCTGTTTTTT. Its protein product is CAISESRLAGGPGELFF.

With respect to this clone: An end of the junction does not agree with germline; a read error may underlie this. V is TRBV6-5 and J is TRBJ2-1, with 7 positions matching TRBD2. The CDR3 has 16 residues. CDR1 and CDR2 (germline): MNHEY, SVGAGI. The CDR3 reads CVSSYSFAGEGNEQFF. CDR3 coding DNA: TGTGTCAGCAGTTACTCGTTTGCGGGAGAAGGCAATGAGCAGTTCTTC.

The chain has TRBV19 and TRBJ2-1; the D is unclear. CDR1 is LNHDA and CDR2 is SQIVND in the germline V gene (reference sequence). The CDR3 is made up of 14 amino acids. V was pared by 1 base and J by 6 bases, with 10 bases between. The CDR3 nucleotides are TGTGCCAGTAGTATAGGACTCATCCCCAATGAGCAGTTCTTC. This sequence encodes CASSIGLIPNEQFF.

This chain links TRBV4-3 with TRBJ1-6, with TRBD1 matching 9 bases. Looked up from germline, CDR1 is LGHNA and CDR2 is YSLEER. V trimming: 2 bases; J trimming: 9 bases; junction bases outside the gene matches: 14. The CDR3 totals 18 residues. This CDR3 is CASSQLSLRDRDRSPLHF. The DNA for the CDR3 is TGCGCCAGCAGCCAATTGAGTTTAAGGGACAGGGATCGTTCACCCCTCCACTTT.

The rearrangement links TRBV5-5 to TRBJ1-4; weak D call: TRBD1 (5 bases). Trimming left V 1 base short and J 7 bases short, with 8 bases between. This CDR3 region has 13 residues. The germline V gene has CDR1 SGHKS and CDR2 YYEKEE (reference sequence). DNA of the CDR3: TGTGCCAGCAGCTTGATCGGGGGTGAAAAACTGTTTTTT. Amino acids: CASSLIGGEKLFF.

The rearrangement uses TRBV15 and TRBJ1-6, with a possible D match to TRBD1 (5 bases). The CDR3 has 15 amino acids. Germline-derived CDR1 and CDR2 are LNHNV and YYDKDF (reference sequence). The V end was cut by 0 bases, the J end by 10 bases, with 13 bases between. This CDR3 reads CATSRDSGRVSPLHF. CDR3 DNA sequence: TGTGCCACCAGCAGAGATTCCGGCAGGGTCTCACCCCTCCACTTT.

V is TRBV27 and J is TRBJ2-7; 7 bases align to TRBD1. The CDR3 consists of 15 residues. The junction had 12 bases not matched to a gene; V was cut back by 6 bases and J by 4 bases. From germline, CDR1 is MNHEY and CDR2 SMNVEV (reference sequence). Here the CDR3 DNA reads TGTGCCAGCAGCTCCCCGCAGGGGGTTGGATACGAGCAGTACTTC. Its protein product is CASSSPQGVGYEQYF.

The CDR3 coding sequence is TGTGCCAGCAGTTACTCGAGAGGGAGACCCTACGAGCAGTACGTC. Translated, it gives CASSYSRGRPYEQYV. This chain joins TRBV6-2 or TRBV6-3 and TRBJ2-7, with D possibly matching TRBD2 (5 bases). Trimming stripped 0 bases from V and 2 bases from J, with 11 bases between. CDR3 size: 15 residues. CDR1 and CDR2 from the germline V gene are MNHEY and SVGEGT.